A selection of T cell receptor beta chains follows, all from one sample in a study of T-cell reconstitution after alpha-beta-depleted transplantation in children. Each CDR3 protein gets one entry after TCRdb re-called the PCR reads with MiXCR. This table holds roughly 120,000 distinct CDR3 sequences, about 21% found once. The sequencing used PBMCs, mostly from graft donor cells, collected 180 days after TCRalphabeta/CD19-depleted stem cell transplant. Receptor source: a male patient under 10 years old who had a stem cell transplant for chronic granulomatous disease, so the T cells may come from the graft donor. CDR3s include the opening cysteine and the closing phenylalanine or tryptophan. The D gene is left open where the match is weak. Size is stated for part of the rows, as once, few or many counts, or as a class when the clone is expanded.

TRBV29-1	TRBJ2-7	many	NA	TGCAGCGTTGTGGTACTAGGGCCCTACGAGCAGTACTTC	CSVVVLGPYEQYF
TRBV27	TRBJ2-3	NA	TRBD1	TGTGCCAGCAGTTTGGCGACCTCAGGACAGGGCAACACAGATACGCAGTATTTT	CASSLATSGQGNTDTQYF
TRBV20-1	TRBJ2-1	NA	NA	TGCAGTGCAAAGGGGAGAGAGGAGTACAATGAGCAGTTCTTC	CSAKGREEYNEQFF
TRBV20-1	TRBJ2-7	few	NA	TGCAGTGCTAGACAGACTTCACAGTCCTACGAGCAGTACTTC	CSARQTSQSYEQYF
TRBV3-1	TRBJ2-1	many	TRBD1	TGTGCCAGCAGCCAACCGACAGGGGTCTCCTACAATGAGCAGTTCTTC	CASSQPTGVSYNEQFF
TRBV3-1	TRBJ2-5	many	NA	TGTGCCAGCAGCCAATTTCCAGGCGGGACCCAGTACTTC	CASSQFPGGTQYF
TRBV5-1	TRBJ2-2	many	NA	TGCGCCAGCAGGGGGACATACAAAAACACCGGGGAGCTGTTTTTT	CASRGTYKNTGELFF
TRBV29-1	TRBJ1-5	NA	TRBD1	TGCAGCGTTGGGGACAGGGGCAATCAGCCCCAGCATTTT	CSVGDRGNQPQHF
TRBV20-1	TRBJ2-2	once	NA	TGCAGTGCGGACCGGGAAGCCGGGGAGCTGTTTTTT	CSADREAGELFF
TRBV29-1	TRBJ1-5	many	TRBD1	TGCAGCTTCCACAGGGGGCAGCCCCAGCATTTT	CSFHRGQPQHF
TRBV5-6	TRBJ1-4	NA	NA	TGTGCCAGCAGCTTGCTCGGCGAGCCTCATGAAAAACTGTTTTTT	CASSLLGEPHEKLFF
TRBV20-1	TRBJ2-3	NA	TRBD2	TGCAGTGCTAGAGATATTAGCGGGAGGGATTACACAGATACGCAGTATTTT	CSARDISGRDYTDTQYF
TRBV5-6	TRBJ2-3	few	NA	TGTGCCAGCAGCTTGTCTTCGTCAGATACGCAGTATTTT	CASSLSSSDTQYF
TRBV7-7	TRBJ2-7	NA	NA	TGTGCCAGCAGCAGAACTAACAGGAACGAGCAGTACTTC	CASSRTNRNEQYF
TRBV7-2	TRBJ2-2	NA	NA	TGTGCCAGCACCCGGGACGGGAACACCGGGGAGCTGTTTTTT	CASTRDGNTGELFF
TRBV11-2	TRBJ2-7	NA	NA	TGTGCCAGCAGCTTGAAGTTTTGGAATTACGAGCAGTACTTC	CASSLKFWNYEQYF
TRBV28	TRBJ1-6	many	TRBD1	TGTGCCAGCAGTTATAACGACAGGGCTTCACCCCTCCACTTT	CASSYNDRASPLHF
TRBV20-1	TRBJ2-3	many	TRBD1	TGCAGTGCTCCCAACAGGGGAGATACGCAGTATTTT	CSAPNRGDTQYF
TRBV5-1	TRBJ2-2	many	TRBD2	TGCGCCAGCGCAGCGGGGACGAACACCGGGGAGCTGTTTTTT	CASAAGTNTGELFF
TRBV27	TRBJ2-7	many	NA	TGTGCCAGCAGTTATGGGGGGTCCTACGAGCAGTACTTC	CASSYGGSYEQYF
TRBV20-1	TRBJ1-2	NA	NA	TGCAGTGCTAGAGAGGGTCAGGGGAGGCAGGGCGGCTACACCTTC	CSAREGQGRQGGYTF
TRBV15	TRBJ2-2	many	NA	TGTGCCTCCAGACGAGGCGTCCCGACCGGGGAGCTGTTTTTT	CASRRGVPTGELFF
TRBV12-3/TRBV12-4	TRBJ1-1	many	NA	TGTGCCAGCACCTTAGATGGCTACATGAACACTGAAGCTTTCTTT	CASTLDGYMNTEAFF
TRBV10-3	TRBJ1-5	many	TRBD1	TGTGCCATCTGGCAGGGGGGTAGCAATCAGCCCCAGCATTTT	CAIWQGGSNQPQHF
TRBV20-1	TRBJ2-7	many	NA	TGCAGTGCTAGAGTTAGTTCCCTAGGGCAGTACTTC	CSARVSSLGQYF
TRBV20-1	TRBJ2-5	NA	NA	TGCTGTGCTAGATCCGGGAGACCTAGTTCGAGGGGGGTCCTAGAGACCCAGTACTTC	CCARSGRPSSRGVLETQYF
TRBV27	TRBJ2-1	few	NA	TGTGCCAGCAGGCTGGGTCTAACCTACAATGAGCAGTTCTTC	CASRLGLTYNEQFF
TRBV10-3	TRBJ2-3	few	TRBD2	TGTGCCATCAGTGAAGCGGGGGCCCTCACAGATACGCAGTATTTT	CAISEAGALTDTQYF
TRBV7-9	TRBJ2-2	NA	NA	TGTGCCAGCAGCTTAGCCGTGGGGGCGAACACCGGGGAGCTGTTTTTT	CASSLAVGANTGELFF
TRBV29-1	TRBJ2-3	many	TRBD1	TGCAGCTCCAGCAACAGGGGACCAGATACGCAGTATTTT	CSSSNRGPDTQYF
TRBV12-3/TRBV12-4	TRBJ2-5	few	NA	TGTGCCAGCAGCCGGGACTTTAAAGAGACCCAGTACTTC	CASSRDFKETQYF
TRBV5-1	TRBJ1-2	few	TRBD1	TGCGCCAGCAGCCCGGCCCTAGGACAGGCCTCTCGGGGCTACACCTTC	CASSPALGQASRGYTF
TRBV29-1	TRBJ2-7	few	NA	TGCAGCGTTACGGGATCTAACTACGAGCAGTACTTC	CSVTGSNYEQYF
TRBV20-1	TRBJ1-6	few	NA	TGCAGTGCTAGAGATTACGGGGGCTATAATTCACCCCTCCACTTT	CSARDYGGYNSPLHF